This is a list of T cell receptor beta chains from one sample in a study of human T cells and chemical hapten exposure. In TCRdb, the RACE reads were re-called with MiXCR into one record per CDR3 protein. Of tens of thousands of distinct CDR3 sequences listed, about 3.5% are singletons. Sequencing was carried out using whole blood. These receptors originate from a human donor in good health. Some clones in this sample may be carry-over from other donors' samples. CDR3s include the opening cysteine and the closing phenylalanine or tryptophan. D genes are given only for firm matches. Clone size appears in some rows only: once, few, many, or a class for an expanded clone.

NA,TRBV5-6,NA,16,TRBJ2-5,CASSFGGTTLRETQYF,TGTGCCAGCAGCTTTGGGGGTACGACTCTTCGGGAGACCCAGTACTTC
many,TRBV5-1,TRBD1,15,TRBJ2-2,CASSLDRGRTGELFF,TGCGCCAGCAGCTTGGACAGGGGTCGGACCGGGGAGCTGTTTTTT
NA,TRBV2,NA,13,TRBJ2-2,CASSIVRTGELFF,TGTGCCAGCAGTATAGTGAGAACCGGGGAGCTGTTTTTT
few,TRBV7-2,NA,15,TRBJ1-5,CASSLVVYSNQPQHF,TGTGCCAGCAGCTTAGTGGTTTATAGCAATCAGCCCCAGCATTTT
many,TRBV20-1,TRBD2,17,TRBJ2-7,CSARDLTSGWAGGEQYF,TGCAGTGCTAGAGATCTGACTAGCGGGTGGGCCGGGGGCGAGCAGTACTTC
many,TRBV7-2,TRBD2,17,TRBJ2-1,CASSLAGGTSGTNEQFF,TGTGCCAGCAGCTTAGCGGGGGGGACTAGCGGGACCAATGAGCAGTTCTTC
many,TRBV6-6,NA,15,TRBJ2-5,CASSAPTHGQETQYF,TGTGCCAGCAGTGCCCCGACCCATGGGCAAGAGACCCAGTACTTC
NA,TRBV4-1,TRBD2,16,TRBJ2-3,CASSSSVAGVVDTQYF,TGCGCCAGCAGCTCAAGTGTAGCGGGAGTGGTAGATACGCAGTATTTT
few,TRBV5-1,TRBD2,15,TRBJ2-7,CASSLGTSGFYEQYF,TGCGCCAGCAGCTTAGGGACTAGCGGTTTCTACGAGCAGTACTTC
many,TRBV3-1,TRBD1,14,TRBJ2-7,CASSPGTADYEQYF,TGTGCCAGCAGCCCAGGGACAGCTGACTACGAGCAGTACTTC
many,TRBV14,NA,18,TRBJ2-6,CASSQGEGIPYGANVLTF,TGTGCCAGCAGCCAAGGAGAAGGAATCCCTTACGGGGCCAACGTCCTGACTTTC
many,TRBV12-3/TRBV12-4,NA,14,TRBJ1-1,CASSPNPGTTEAFF,TGTGCCAGCAGTCCCAACCCGGGGACCACTGAAGCTTTCTTT
NA,TRBV4-1,TRBD1,13,TRBJ1-1,CASRKDRGTEAFF,TGCGCCAGCAGGAAGGACAGGGGCACTGAAGCTTTCTTT
NA,TRBV25-1,NA,16,TRBJ2-3,CASSEGEVASTDTQYF,TGTGCCAGCAGTGAAGGGGAGGTGGCTAGCACAGATACGCAGTATTTT